This T cell receptor beta chain originates from a study of low-dose radiotherapy and immunotherapy resistance in tumors. Study at large: Patients were treated with intravenous nivolumab at 240 mg every two weeks and were also dosed with ipilimumab at 1 mg/kg every six weeks.

With TRAV- and TRBV-specific primers, first-strand cDNA was made, covering the alpha and beta chains. The authors ran about 20 PCR cycles to amplify TCRs with a constant-region primer and V-primer adapter. mRNA, after isolation, was amplified by in vitro transcription. TCRdb called the reads again in MiXCR, with one record for every CDR3 protein. The sample lists tens of thousands of distinct CDR3 sequences; under 20% were seen once. The time point here: before trial treatment. The treatment that donors received included nivolumab, ipilimumab, aspirin, low-dose cyclophosphamide and low-dose radiotherapy. All eligible patients presented with advanced solid tumors that contained no tumor-infiltrating lymphocytes. Germline V lookup: CDR1 GTSNPN, CDR2 SVGIG (reference sequence). CDR3 size: 15 residues. The V and J ends lost 1 base and 0 bases respectively, with 12 bases between them.

The sequencing here drew on PBMCs, taken before treatment. The rearrangement links TRBV30 to TRBJ1-2; D ambiguous. The clonotype originates from a male donor with prostate cancer. CDR3 DNA sequence: TGTGCCTGGAGTGCGGCATATGGAGCTAACTATGGCTACACCTTC. Protein: CAWSAAYGANYGYTF.